The source of this T cell receptor (beta chain) is a study of cytomegalovirus exposure and HLA in healthy donors (dated by TCRdb to between 2016 and 2019). With regard to the full study: According to an earlier analysis of around 600 of the donors, 200 million or so T cells yielded 90 million to 140 million unique TCR beta sequences and about 300 Gb of sequence data. About 320 gigabases of sequencing data and around 87 million unique TCR sequences were included in an early release covering 550 to 800 HLA-typed donors. Among the roughly 390 genotyped donors, around 81% belonged to the genetic ancestry cluster associated with self-reported Caucasian donors. The study aimed to test whether cataloging public T cell receptors could reveal signatures of past pathogen exposure. Using immunosequencing, the study profiled T cell repertoires from about 610 subjects and related those repertoires to cytomegalovirus serostatus. A separate validation cohort of about 110 different subjects was used in addition to the roughly 670-subject first cohort. High-throughput TCR immunosequencing, statistical association of individual TCRs with disease status, and machine learning were combined to predict cytomegalovirus infection status. To study patterns of TCR occurrence, a later analysis re-analyzed previously published TCR beta repertoires from under 750 donors and added high-resolution HLA genotyping. In the later analysis, no new phenotypic data were used to find candidate immune exposures; instead, reliance was placed on TCR beta sequences and their occurrence across donors. An earlier analysis of 587 of the donors applied high-throughput TCR beta sequencing to assess whether each TCR beta V gene segment acted as functional or pseudogenic. Alongside the repertoire data, information on donor age, sex, ethnicity and CMV serostatus was compiled. A later genetic analysis took genome-wide SNP genotypes for about 55% of the roughly 670 donors and used that subset as a discovery cohort. All discovery cohort repertoires had been generated on a single sequencing platform. HLA typing covered class I and class II loci at four-digit resolution. The number of donors typed differed by locus, with roughly 629-640 for A, B, C, DRB1 and DQB1, roughly 520 for DQA1, over 600 for DPA1, and some 440 for DPB1. Four or five DR-DQ haplotypes were handled as single units for association and clustering because linkage in the cohort was strong. Across about 370 genotyped donors of the cohort, an average of approximately 200,000 unique TCR beta nucleotide sequences per donor were sequenced, and approximately 17% of those sequences were non-productive. General findings and caveats noted by the study authors: Because some donors lacked HLA typing at each locus, the association tests relied only on the typed subset. Immune exposure information for the cohort was limited to CMV serostatus. The authors suggested that the approach could potentially be generalized to other disease states and immunological phenotypes. According to a later analysis, parvovirus B19, influenza, CMV and Epstein-Barr virus appeared linked to several top co-occurrence clusters. A later analysis found that TCR association rates varied across HLA loci, with DRB1 alleles showing the most associated TCRs and HLA-C alleles the fewest. A later analysis associated 17,000 or so TCR beta sequences with specific HLA alleles at a false discovery rate of 0.05. Sequencing depth was assumed to be roughly uniform across donors in the presence/absence analyses, though that assumption may not hold. A cluster of highly shared sequence variants was judged likely to represent a technical artifact of the sequencing pipeline. In this cohort, only TCR beta chains were sequenced, and detectable features were limited by the absence of alpha or paired-chain data. In the study, about 150 TCR beta chains were listed as associated with cytomegalovirus. The classifier was reported to diagnose cytomegalovirus status with high specificity and sensitivity in both the original cohort and the validation cohort. Some IMGT-functional V segments, including TRBV6-2 and TRBV6-3, could not be told apart with the 87-base-pair reads, so those segments were excluded. When HLA alleles, especially DR and DQ, strongly co-occurred, TCR associations were difficult to assign to individual alleles. An association between a missense DCLRE1C variant and V-gene and J-gene trimming of TCR beta chains was found in a later genetic analysis and replicated in an independent cohort. In a later genetic analysis, fewer N-insertions in productive TCRs were reported among donors in an Asian-associated ancestry cluster than the roughly 640-donor mean. Correlated functional status among segregating V segments might be attributable to linkage disequilibrium, but an unknown experimental factor could not be ruled out. A further reported finding was that TCR beta sequences accurately predicted the HLA-A and HLA-B alleles for most subjects in the first cohort. While some public TCRs were present in many individuals, most TCR sequences turned up only very rarely across donors. In an earlier analysis of about 600 of the donors, most TCR beta V segments appeared in productive rearrangements about 90% or about 30% of the time, broadly matching IMGT annotations. According to a later analysis, most CMV-associated TCR beta chains appeared to be HLA-restricted, and the HLA associations seemed to be driven largely by CMV exposure. Because counts were too low, approximately 18 rarely observed V segments, including chromosome 9 orphons, were excluded from the earlier analysis of fewer than 650 of the donors. A later analysis found that HLA-associated TCR beta chains were more clonally expanded and had lower generation probabilities than equally common non-associated chains. In vitro tests confirmed that three of the cytomegalovirus-associated TCR beta chains recognize cytomegalovirus antigens.

The cohort comprised around 690 healthy bone marrow donors. At the time of sampling, every cohort member was nominally healthy, though immune exposures that went unrecorded were likely present. The donor was CMV seropositive and was included in the group of around 300 seropositive cohort members. Every donor gave a peripheral blood sample, and the peripheral blood mononuclear cells from that sample were used for TCR beta sequencing. The Qiagen DNeasy Blood Extraction Kit was used to extract genomic DNA from the blood cell samples. For this clone: Which antigen it targets is not known. No qualities accompany the bases; no much larger clone lies one base away.

The germline V gene supplies CDR1 SNHLY and CDR2 FYNNEI. The CDR3 holds 10 amino acids from the cysteine to the phenylalanine. Just CDR3 DNA is preserved here, 30 bases in frame from base 1. V and J are truncated by 6 bases and 6 bases respectively, leaving an intervening sequence of 5 bases. Library method: the immunoSEQ multiplex PCR assay. For the multiplex PCR, a mixture combining 60 forward primers for TCR Vbeta segments and 13 reverse primers for TCR Jbeta segments was used. The CDR3 region of rearranged TCR beta genes was amplified from genomic DNA with a multiplex PCR assay. The amplified TCR beta libraries were sequenced on the Illumina HiSeq System as 87-base-pair reads. The paper's processing steps were these. In a later analysis, some 80 million unique TCR beta chains were counted across the approximately 640 repertoires, and around 10 million of these chains were shared by at least two donors. To remove PCR and sequencing errors, raw reads were error-corrected and collapsed into unique sequences using a nearest-neighbor algorithm that merged closely related sequences. CDR3 sequences were aligned to IMGT reference sequences to assign V, D and J gene segments. For a sequence to be retained, at least a six-nucleotide match to both a V gene segment and a J gene segment was required. Rearrangements were classified as productive when the CDR3 lacked stop codons and remained in frame with V and J, and all other rearrangements were classified as non-productive. Following IMGT convention, CDR3 was defined as the stretch from the second conserved V-encoded cysteine to the conserved J-encoded phenylalanine. The earlier analysis of 587 of the donors excluded sequences that lacked an unambiguous match to a single V gene segment. In an earlier analysis of 587 of the donors, V segments were called functional above 56.7% productive rearrangements and were called segregating when the between-donor standard deviation exceeded 5%. A statistical classification framework was built for diagnosing cytomegalovirus status from the catalog of TCR beta chain sequences. In a later analysis, V and J genes were assigned by comparing TCR nucleotide sequences against IMGT/GENE-DB human TR gene sequences. The TCRdist pipeline was used in a later analysis to assign CDR3 sequences and most-parsimonious VDJ recombination scenarios. In a later analysis, every TCR beta chain was defined by the combination of its CDR3 amino acid sequence and its V-gene family, and reads without a unique V-gene family were dropped. A later analysis removed over 500 highly shared, low-generation-probability nucleotide sequences to deal with suspected cross-contamination and a sequencing artifact. For each public chain, a later analysis derived a clonal expansion index from normalized ranks of inferred template counts within each repertoire. In a later analysis, generation probabilities were computed with a VDJ recombination model fitted to out-of-frame rearrangements, and the resulting probabilities were checked against IGoR. A later analysis scored TCR-TCR, TCR-HLA and TCR-CMV co-occurrence with hypergeometric tests, applying a repertoire-size bias correction to TCR pairs. To estimate false discovery rates, a later analysis permuted the HLA or CMV assignments 20 times. In a later analysis, co-occurring TCRs were grouped using DBSCAN, with TCRdist sequence similarity added in when clustering inside HLA-allele-positive subsets. Repertoires with fewer than 30,000 or more than 120,000 public chains, plus five repertoires with anomalous nucleotide sharing, were excluded from co-occurrence clustering. The table comes from immuneACCESS by way of TCRdb, which keeps in-frame sequences with V and J called. Part of the clones is missing from these tables; in studies checked, under half for an unresolved V gene and the rest for unknown reasons. V, J and clone size derive from that table, while D and trimming were established from the DNA sequence. The sample table records 100,000 to 150,000 clones; 17% of these occur just once. The ten top clones hold roughly 2.7% of the sample.

The source of this sequence is a female donor in good health and CMV-seropositive. This sequence uses TRBV2 and TRBJ1-2; the D segment cannot be called with confidence. The sequenced material came from PBMCs. The DNA sequence is as follows: TGTGCCAGCAGCCTCCATGGCTACACCTTC. Translated, this gives CASSLHGYTF.